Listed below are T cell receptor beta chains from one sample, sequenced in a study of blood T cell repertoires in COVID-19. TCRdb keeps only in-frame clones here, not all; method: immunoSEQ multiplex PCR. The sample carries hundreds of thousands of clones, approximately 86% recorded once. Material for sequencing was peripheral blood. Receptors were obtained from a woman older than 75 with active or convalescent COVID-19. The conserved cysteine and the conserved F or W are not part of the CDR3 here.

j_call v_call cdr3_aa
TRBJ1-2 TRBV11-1 ASSFRGGYT
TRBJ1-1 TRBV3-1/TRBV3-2 ASSQGQMNTEAF
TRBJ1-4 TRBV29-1 SVLTGNDEKLF
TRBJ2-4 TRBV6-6 ASSGLAKNIQY
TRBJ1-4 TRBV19 ASNRTATNEKLF
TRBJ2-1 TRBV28 ASSFGTRINEQF
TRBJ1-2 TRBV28 ASSLIQGAHGYT
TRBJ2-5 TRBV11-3 ASSLDGRGQETQY
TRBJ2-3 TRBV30 AWRTSGGRGTQY
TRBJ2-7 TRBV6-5 ASSYWGQGGGEQY
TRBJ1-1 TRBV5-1 ASSWDRANTEAF
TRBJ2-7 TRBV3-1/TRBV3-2 ASSQDLDGREQY
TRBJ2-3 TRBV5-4 ASSVRLQRGTNTQY
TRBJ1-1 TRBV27 ASSLTGKNTEAF
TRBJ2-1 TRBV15 ATSRDLVGTQKF
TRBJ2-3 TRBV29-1 SVVDRGLTDTQY
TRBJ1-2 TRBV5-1 ASSLDGQGGGYT
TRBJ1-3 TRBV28 ASSLSSGQGYGNTIY
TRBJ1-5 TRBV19 ASSMEGGSNQPQH
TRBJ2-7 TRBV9 ASSQGLASVYEQY
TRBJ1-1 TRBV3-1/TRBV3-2 ASSRLVNTEAF
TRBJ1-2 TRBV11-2 ASSLDRSGYT
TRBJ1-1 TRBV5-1 ASSPQPGQGDTEAF
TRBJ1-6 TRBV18 ASSPSGQLNSPLH
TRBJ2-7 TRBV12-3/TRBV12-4 ASSSVGLYEQY
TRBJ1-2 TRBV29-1 SVEGQGAYGYT
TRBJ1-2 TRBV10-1 ASSDLVSHGYT
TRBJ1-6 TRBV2 ASSGGQYSYNSPLH
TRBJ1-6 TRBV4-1 ASSQESSLNNSPLH
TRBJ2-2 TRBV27 ASSLQGSNFPGELF
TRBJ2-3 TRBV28 ASSQYPGQATDTQY
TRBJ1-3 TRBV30 AWSRALGNTIY
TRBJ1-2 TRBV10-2 ASSEEIYYGYT
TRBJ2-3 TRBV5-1 ASREGSTDTQY
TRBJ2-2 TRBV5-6 ASSLPGQGAKGGELF
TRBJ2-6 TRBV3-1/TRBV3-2 ASSHGQSGANVLT
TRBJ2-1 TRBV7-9 ASSLDILQGAWF
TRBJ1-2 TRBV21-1 ASIHPTPKGQATNYGYT